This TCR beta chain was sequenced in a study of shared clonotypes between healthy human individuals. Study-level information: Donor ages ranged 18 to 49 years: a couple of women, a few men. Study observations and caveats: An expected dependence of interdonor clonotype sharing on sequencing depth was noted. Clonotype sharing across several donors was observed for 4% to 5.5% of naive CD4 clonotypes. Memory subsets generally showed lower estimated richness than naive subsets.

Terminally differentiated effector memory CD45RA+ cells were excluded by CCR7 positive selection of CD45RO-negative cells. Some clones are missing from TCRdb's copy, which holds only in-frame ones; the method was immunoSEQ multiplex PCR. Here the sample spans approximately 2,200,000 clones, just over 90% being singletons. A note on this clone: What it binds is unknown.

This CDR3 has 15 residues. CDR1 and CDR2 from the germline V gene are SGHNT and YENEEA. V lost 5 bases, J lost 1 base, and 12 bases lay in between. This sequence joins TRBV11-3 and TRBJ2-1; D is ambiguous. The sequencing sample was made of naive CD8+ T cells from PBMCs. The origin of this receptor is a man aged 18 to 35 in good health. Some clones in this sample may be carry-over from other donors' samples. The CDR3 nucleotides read TGTGCCAGCAGCCCGGCCGTGGGGTCCTACAATGAGCAGTTCTTC. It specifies CASSPAVGSYNEQFF.